These 22 T cell receptor beta chains share one sample of origin, sequenced in a study of human T cells and chemical hapten exposure. Time point indicated: pre-sensitization, week 0. Treatment of the sample: therapeutic diphenylcyclopropenone sensitization with weekly scalp DPC. A single record per CDR3 protein comes from TCRdb applying MiXCR to the RACE reads. Of over 300,000 distinct CDR3 sequences detected, 5.1% appear once; the ten largest clones hold 2.6%. The sample consisted of whole blood, taken in connection with sensitization to the hapten diphenylcyclopropenone (DPC). These receptors were collected from a woman aged 50 to 60 with alopecia areata. Some clones in this sample may be carry-over from other donors' samples.

This clonotype has more than one count but fewer than ten. The J gene is TRBJ2-1, the V gene TRBV9; D uncertain. The CDR3 consists of 12 residues. V was pared by 0 bases and J by 9 bases, with 7 bases between. Germline-derived CDR1 and CDR2 are SGDLS and YYNGEE. The CDR3 sequence is CASSVGKGEQFF. In DNA form, the CDR3 reads TGTGCCAGCAGCGTAGGGAAAGGTGAGCAGTTCTTC. Using reference TRBV9 and TRBJ2-1 for the parts outside the CDR3, the full variable domain is DSGVTQTPKHLITATGQRVTLRCSPRSGDLSVYWYQQSLDQGLQFLIQYYNGEERAKGNILERFSAQQFPDLHSELNLSSLELGDSALYFCASSVGKGEQFFGPGTRLTVL.

This clonotype was counted ten times or more. V usage is TRBV7-6 and J usage is TRBJ2-7, with D possibly matching TRBD2 (6 bases). Germline-derived CDR1 and CDR2 are SGHVS and FNYEAQ. The germline V and J ends were trimmed by 4 bases and 3 bases, with 16 bases remaining between them. The CDR3 runs 15 residues. CDR3 sequence: CASSSLGGGNYEQYF. Written as DNA, the CDR3 is TGTGCCAGCAGCTCCCTAGGTGGCGGGAACTACGAGCAGTACTTC.

This clonotype was seen many times. The gene calls are TRBV7-8 and TRBJ1-1; 9 positions agree with TRBD1. CDR3 length: 14 amino acids. J lost 4 bases, V lost 6 bases, and 6 bases had no gene match. Germline values: CDR1 SGHVS, CDR2 FQNEAQ. CDR3 amino acids: CASRLQGAGTEAFF. CDR3 bases: TGTGCCAGCAGACTACAGGGGGCCGGCACTGAAGCTTTCTTT.

This clonotype was observed a handful of times. CDR3 in DNA: TGTGCCAGCGACAAGGAGGGCACAGATACGCAGTATTTT. It is translated as CASDKEGTDTQYF. This chain joins TRBV2 and TRBJ2-3; D might be TRBD2 (5 bases). The CDR3 contains 13 residues. V dropped 8 bases and J dropped 1 base, with 10 bases sitting between them. Germline CDR1 and CDR2: SNHLY and FYNNEI.

This clonotype was observed many times. The chain is built from TRBV3-1 and TRBJ1-2; a weak D match, TRBD1 (5 bases). Germline V gene lookup returns CDR1 LGHDT and CDR2 YNNKEL (reference sequence). Trimming left V 1 base short and J 6 bases short, with 12 bases between. The CDR3 is made up of 14 amino acids. CDR3 sequence (DNA): TGTGCCAGCAGCCAAGTCGGTGGGGCCGATGGCTACACCTTC. Amino acid sequence: CASSQVGGADGYTF. The full variable domain, its missing parts supplied by reference TRBV3-1 and TRBJ1-2, is DTAVSQTPKYLVTQMGNDKSIKCEQNLGHDTMYWYKQDSKKFLKIMFSYNNKELIINETVPNRFSPKSPDKAHLNLHINSLELGDSAVYFCASSQVGGADGYTFGSGTRLTVV.

This clonotype occurred many times. The chain joins TRBV9 to TRBJ2-1, with 10 bases lining up with TRBD2. Per the germline V gene, CDR1 is SGDLS and CDR2 is YYNGEE. This CDR3 region has 16 residues. Unmatched junction bases numbered 6, after V lost 0 bases and J lost 6 bases. Here the CDR3 DNA reads TGTGCCAGCAGCGTAGCTGGTCTAGCGGGAGTCAATGAGCAGTTCTTC. This gives the protein CASSVAGLAGVNEQFF.

This clonotype was detected only a few times. This may come from a read error, since a much larger clone is one base off. Since the CDR3 does not end with the conserved phenylalanine or tryptophan, this likely comes from a read error. The V gene is TRBV20-1, the J gene TRBJ2-6; either TRBD1 or TRBD2 may supply D (5 bases each). V was pared by 5 bases and J by 0 bases, with 20 bases between. The CDR3 loop spans 18 amino acids. Germline values: CDR1 DFQATT, CDR2 SNEGSKA (reference sequence). The CDR3 region has the DNA TGCAGTGCTCGTGACCGGGGCCTATCCTCCTCTGGGGCCAACGTCCTGACTCTC. Its translation: CSARDRGLSSSGANVLTL.

This clonotype occurred many times. The chain links TRBV13 to TRBJ2-7; D perhaps matches TRBD2 (5 bases). The CDR3 length is 12 residues. Between the trimmed V and J ends, which lost 3 bases and 5 bases, there was a span of 8 bases. The germline CDR1 and CDR2 sequences are PRHDT and FYEKMQ (reference sequence). The CDR3 nucleotides read TGTGCCAGCAGCTTTCCCGGGGACGAGCAGTACTTC. It translates to CASSFPGDEQYF.

This chain links TRBV5-1 with TRBJ2-1; 7 bases map to TRBD1. Germline assignment: CDR1 SGHRS and CDR2 YFSETQ. This CDR3 region has 16 residues. The ends lost 4 bases at V and 3 bases at J; junction bases unmatched: 10. The CDR3 reads CASSSAGTVHYNEQFF. DNA for the CDR3: TGCGCCAGCAGCAGTGCCGGGACAGTTCACTACAATGAGCAGTTCTTC. Looking up the rest from reference TRBV5-1 and TRBJ2-1 gives the full variable domain: KAGVTQTPRYLIKTRGQQVTLSCSPISGHRSVSWYQQTPGQGLQFLFEYFSETQRNKGNFPGRFSGRQFSNSRSEMNVSTLELGDSALYLCASSSAGTVHYNEQFFGPGTRLTVL.

In its sample, this clonotype was seen many times. This chain uses TRBV6-5 with TRBJ2-2, with D perhaps matching TRBD1 (6 bases). Trimming removed 1 base at V and 3 bases at J, with 9 bases between. The CDR3 contains 15 residues. Germline V CDR1 and CDR2: MNHEY, SVGAGI. Written as DNA, the CDR3 is TGTGCCAGCAGTTACTGGGGGCCCGACACCGGGGAGCTGTTTTTT. Its protein is CASSYWGPDTGELFF.

The V call is TRBV3-1, the J call TRBJ1-1, with a tentative D call TRBD1 (5 bases). The CDR3 is 13 amino acids. Trimming took 3 bases from V and 8 from J, leaving 13 bases between them. Looked up from germline, CDR1 is LGHDT and CDR2 is YNNKEL (reference sequence). CDR3 bases: TGTGCCAGCAGCCAGGGACGGCGAACGGAAGCTTTCTTT. It yields the protein CASSQGRRTEAFF.

This clonotype was observed many times. The gene calls are TRBV5-4 and TRBJ2-1; TRBD1 matches at 9 bases. Per the germline V gene, CDR1 is SGHNT and CDR2 is YYREEE (reference sequence). Trimming cost V 4 bases and J 6 bases; bases outside gene matches: 8. The length of the CDR3 is 15 residues. In DNA, the CDR3 is TGTGCCAGCAGCGAAGGACAGGGGATTGTCAATGAGCAGTTCTTC. It codes for CASSEGQGIVNEQFF.

The V and J genes are TRBV24-1 and TRBJ2-5; TRBD2 matches 9 bases. Unmatched junction bases numbered 15, after V lost 2 bases and J lost 6 bases. The CDR3 is 18 amino acids. The germline V gene has CDR1 KGHDR and CDR2 SFDVKD. The CDR3 region has the DNA TGTGCCACCAGTGATTCACCCCCCTTGGGTAGCGGGAGAAAGACCCAGTACTTC. This gives the protein CATSDSPPLGSGRKTQYF.

V usage is TRBV28 and J usage is TRBJ2-5, with 8 nucleotides matching TRBD2. The length of the CDR3 is 14 residues. With 3 bases clipped from V and 4 bases from J, the junction kept 4 bases outside the gene matches. CDR1 MDHEN and CDR2 SYDVKM come from the germline V gene. CDR3 residues: CASSFPGRGETQYF. CDR3 nucleotides: TGTGCCAGCAGTTTCCCCGGGAGGGGAGAGACCCAGTACTTC.

This clonotype was detected many times. The chain links TRBV20-1 to TRBJ2-3, with TRBD1 identical over 8 bases. Losses at the gene ends were 1 base for V and 0 bases for J; bases not matched to a gene: 6. Germline V gives CDR1 DFQATT, CDR2 SNEGSKA (reference sequence). The CDR3 runs 16 residues. The CDR3 region has the DNA TGCAGTGCTAGAGCCCCAGGGGGCGCGAGCACAGATACGCAGTATTTT. Translation gives CSARAPGGASTDTQYF.

This clonotype came up many times. CDR3 sequence reads: CASSLSGEADTQYF. CDR3 coding DNA: TGTGCCAGCAGTTTATCGGGGGAAGCAGATACGCAGTATTTT. V and J are TRBV28 and TRBJ2-3, with D maybe TRBD2 (6 bases). Between the trimmed V and J ends, which lost 1 base and 4 bases, there was a span of 9 bases. Germline lookup yields CDR1 MDHEN and CDR2 SYDVKM. The CDR3 is made up of 14 amino acids.

This sequence joins TRBV7-2 and TRBJ1-1; 8 bases match TRBD1. Germline assignment: CDR1 SGHTA and CDR2 FQGNSA. The CDR3 extends over 13 amino acids. Losses at the gene ends were 5 bases for V and 9 bases for J; bases not matched to a gene: 8. The DNA of the CDR3 is TGTGCCAGCAGCCCTAATACAGGGGGACAAGCTTTCTTT. Translated, it gives CASSPNTGGQAFF.

This clonotype occurred a few times. The J gene is TRBJ1-2, the V gene TRBV6-1; no reliable D call. Germline assignment: CDR1 MNHNS and CDR2 SASEGT. The CDR3 is made up of 13 amino acids. Trimming stripped 2 bases from V and 7 bases from J, with 11 bases between. The CDR3 DNA reads TGTGCCAGCAGTGAAAGGGAGGGTTCTGGCTACACCTTC. Translated: CASSEREGSGYTF.

This clonotype was recorded many times. The chain carries TRBV12-3 or TRBV12-4 and TRBJ2-7, with D unresolved. This CDR3 is built from 12 residues. V lost 4 bases to trimming and J lost 7 bases, with 11 bases between them. The CDR3 loop reads CASSSPPAEQYF. In DNA form, the CDR3 reads TGTGCCAGCAGTTCCCCCCCAGCGGAGCAGTACTTC.

The table lists this clonotype with a few counts. This chain links TRBV5-4 with TRBJ1-2, with unresolved D. CDR3 length: 15 amino acids. V was cut by 4 bases and J by 6 bases, with 19 bases left in between. Germline-derived CDR1 and CDR2 are SGHNT and YYREEE (reference sequence). CDR3 DNA: TGTGCCAGCAGCCCCATGACGGTGTCGTTAGATGGCTACACCTTC. It codes for CASSPMTVSLDGYTF. Looking up the rest from reference TRBV5-4 and TRBJ1-2 gives the full variable domain: ETGVTQSPTHLIKTRGQQVTLRCSSQSGHNTVSWYQQALGQGPQFIFQYYREEENGRGNFPPRFSGLQFPNYSSELNVNALELDDSALYLCASSPMTVSLDGYTFGSGTRLTVV.

This clonotype was seen many times. The J gene is TRBJ2-3, the V gene TRBV4-1; D uncertain. CDR3 length: 14 amino acids. Per germline, CDR1 MGHRA and CDR2 YSYEKL. V gave up 1 base and J gave up 4 bases, with 9 bases separating them. The CDR3 region is CASSQVSSADTQYF. The CDR3 coding sequence is TGCGCCAGCAGCCAAGTTTCAAGCGCAGATACGCAGTATTTT.

This sequence joins TRBV27 and TRBJ2-5; no firm D call. Looked up from germline, CDR1 is MNHEY and CDR2 is SMNVEV (reference sequence). Trimming shortened V by 5 bases and J by 5 bases, and 15 bases separated the two germline ends. The CDR3 is made up of 14 amino acids. The CDR3 DNA reads TGTGCCAGCAGTCCGCTCGGAGCCGGGGAGACCCAGTACTTC. This sequence encodes CASSPLGAGETQYF.